This T cell receptor (beta chain) was obtained from a study of cytomegalovirus exposure and HLA in healthy donors. TCRdb keeps only in-frame clones here, not all; method: immunoSEQ multiplex PCR. The repertoire consists of hundreds of thousands of clones, with approximately 83% occurring once and the leading ten covering around 1.2%. CDR3 length: 14 amino acids. V dropped 5 bases and J dropped 4 bases, with 16 bases sitting between them. Germline V gene lookup returns CDR1 SGHRS and CDR2 YFSETQ. Specimen: PBMCs. This chain connects TRBV5-1 to TRBJ2-7; weak D call: TRBD1 (6 bases). The clonotype comes from a woman in her twenties or thirties in good health and CMV-seropositive. The CDR3 protein is CASRIQTGSYEQYF. In DNA form, the CDR3 reads TGCGCCAGCAGAATCCAGACAGGATCGTACGAGCAGTACTTC.